This record concerns one TCR beta chain sequence. Different DNA sequences within this sample yield the same CDR3. CDR3 length: 16 residues. V was pared by 4 bases and J by 4 bases, with 13 bases of the junction left unmatched. Germline lookup yields CDR1 SGDLS and CDR2 YYNGEE. The sample belongs to a study of blood T cell repertoires in COVID-19. Produced via immunoSEQ multiplex PCR; TCRdb's table is partial and in-frame only. The table has over 200,000 clones, roughly nine tenths seen once. The clonotype comes from a woman younger than 35 who had recovered from COVID-19. The chain couples TRBV9 to TRBJ2-7; the match to TRBD1 covers 8 bases. Sequencing was carried out using peripheral blood. In nucleotides, the CDR3 is TGTGCCAGCAGCCCCCCAGGGGGCGGTCAGGGTTACGAGCAGTACTTC. This encodes CASSPPGGGQGYEQYF.